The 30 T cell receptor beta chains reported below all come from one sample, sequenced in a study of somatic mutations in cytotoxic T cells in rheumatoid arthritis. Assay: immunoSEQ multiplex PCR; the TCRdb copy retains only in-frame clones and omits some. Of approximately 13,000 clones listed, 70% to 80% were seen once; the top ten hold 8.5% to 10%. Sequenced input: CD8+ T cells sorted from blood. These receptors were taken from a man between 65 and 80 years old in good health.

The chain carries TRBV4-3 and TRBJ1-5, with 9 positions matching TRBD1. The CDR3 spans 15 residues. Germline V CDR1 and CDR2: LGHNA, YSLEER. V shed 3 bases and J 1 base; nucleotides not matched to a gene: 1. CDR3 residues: CASSHGTGSNQPQHF. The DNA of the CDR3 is TGCGCCAGCAGCCACGGGACAGGGAGCAATCAGCCCCAGCATTTT.

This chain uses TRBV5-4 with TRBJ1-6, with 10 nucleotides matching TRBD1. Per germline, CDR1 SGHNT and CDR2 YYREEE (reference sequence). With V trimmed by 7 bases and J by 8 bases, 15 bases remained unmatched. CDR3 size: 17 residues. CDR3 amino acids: CASDPGQGRSYDSPLHF. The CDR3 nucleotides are TGTGCCAGCGACCCGGGACAGGGGAGAAGTTATGATTCACCCCTCCACTTT.

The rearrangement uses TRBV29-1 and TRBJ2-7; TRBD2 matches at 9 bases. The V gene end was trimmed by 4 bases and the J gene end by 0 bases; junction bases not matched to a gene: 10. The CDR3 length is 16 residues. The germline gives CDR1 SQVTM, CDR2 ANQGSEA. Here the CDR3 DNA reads TGCAGCGTTGTAAACCCCCTTAGCGGGAGCTCCTACGAGCAGTACTTC. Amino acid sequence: CSVVNPLSGSSYEQYF.

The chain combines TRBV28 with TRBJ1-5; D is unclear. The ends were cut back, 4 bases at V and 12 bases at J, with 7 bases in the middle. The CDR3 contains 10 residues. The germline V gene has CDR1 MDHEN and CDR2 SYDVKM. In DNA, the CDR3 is TGTGCCAGCAGTTATGAGTTCCAGCATTTT. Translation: CASSYEFQHF.

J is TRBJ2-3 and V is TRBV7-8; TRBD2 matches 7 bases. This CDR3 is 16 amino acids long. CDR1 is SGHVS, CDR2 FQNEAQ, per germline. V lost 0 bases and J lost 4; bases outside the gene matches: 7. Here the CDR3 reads CASSLAGGYGPDTQYF. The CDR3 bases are TGTGCCAGCAGCTTAGCGGGGGGGTATGGGCCAGATACGCAGTATTTT. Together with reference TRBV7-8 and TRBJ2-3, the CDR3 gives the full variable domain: GAGVSQSPRYKVAKRGQDVALRCDPISGHVSLFWYQQALGQGPEFLTYFQNEAQLDKSGLPSDRFFAERPEGSVSTLKIQRTQQEDSAVYLCASSLAGGYGPDTQYFGPGTRLTVL.

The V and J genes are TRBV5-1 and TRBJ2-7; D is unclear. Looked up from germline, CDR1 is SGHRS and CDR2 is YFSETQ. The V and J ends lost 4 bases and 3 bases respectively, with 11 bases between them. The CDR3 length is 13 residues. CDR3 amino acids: CASSATVDYEQYF. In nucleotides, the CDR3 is TGCGCCAGCAGCGCGACCGTAGACTACGAGCAGTACTTC.

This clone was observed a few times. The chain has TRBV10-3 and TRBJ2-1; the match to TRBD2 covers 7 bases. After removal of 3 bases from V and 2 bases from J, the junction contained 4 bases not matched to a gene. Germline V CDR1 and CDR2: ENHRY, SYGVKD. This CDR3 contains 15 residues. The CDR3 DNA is TGTGCCATCAGTGATCTAGCGGACACCTACAATGAGCAGTTCTTC. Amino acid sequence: CAISDLADTYNEQFF.

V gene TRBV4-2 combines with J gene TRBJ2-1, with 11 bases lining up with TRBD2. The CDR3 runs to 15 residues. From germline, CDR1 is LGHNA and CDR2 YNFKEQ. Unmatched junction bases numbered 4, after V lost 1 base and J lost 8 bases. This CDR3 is CASSQGGTSGDEQFF. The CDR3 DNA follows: TGTGCCAGCAGCCAAGGCGGGACTAGCGGCGATGAGCAGTTCTTC.

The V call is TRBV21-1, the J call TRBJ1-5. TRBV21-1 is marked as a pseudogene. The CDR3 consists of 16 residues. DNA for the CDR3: TGTGCCAGCAGCAAACATCGAAGGCATAGCAATCAGCCCCAGCATTTT. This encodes CASSKHRRHSNQPQHF.

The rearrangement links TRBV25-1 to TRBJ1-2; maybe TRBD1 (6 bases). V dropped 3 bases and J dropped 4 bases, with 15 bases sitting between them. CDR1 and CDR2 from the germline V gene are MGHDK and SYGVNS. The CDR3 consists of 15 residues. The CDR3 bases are TGTGCCAGCAGTGACCGAGGGGGACGGGGCTATGGCTACACCTTC. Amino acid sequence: CASSDRGGRGYGYTF.

CDR3 region: CASTTGYNEQFF. The CDR3, as DNA: TGTGCCAGCACGACAGGATACAATGAGCAGTTCTTC. The rearrangement joins TRBV6-5 to TRBJ2-1; the D gene is possibly TRBD1 (6 bases). Germline V lookup: CDR1 MNHEY, CDR2 SVGAGI. V lost 7 bases, J lost 4 bases, and 8 bases lay in between. The CDR3 is 12 amino acids.

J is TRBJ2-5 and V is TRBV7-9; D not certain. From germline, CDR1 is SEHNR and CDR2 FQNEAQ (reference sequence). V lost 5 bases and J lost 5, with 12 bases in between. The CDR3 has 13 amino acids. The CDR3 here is CASSPGLKETQYF. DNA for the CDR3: TGTGCCAGCAGCCCGGGCCTCAAGGAGACCCAGTACTTC.

CDR3 residues: CASSESRASGSYNEQFF. CDR3 DNA sequence: TGCGCCAGCAGTGAGTCTCGGGCTAGCGGGAGCTACAATGAGCAGTTCTTC. V is TRBV10-1 and J is TRBJ2-1, with 10 bases lining up with TRBD2. The CDR3 is made up of 17 amino acids. With 0 bases clipped from V and 3 bases from J, the junction kept 5 bases outside the gene matches. Germline V lookup: CDR1 WNHNN, CDR2 SYGVQD (reference sequence).

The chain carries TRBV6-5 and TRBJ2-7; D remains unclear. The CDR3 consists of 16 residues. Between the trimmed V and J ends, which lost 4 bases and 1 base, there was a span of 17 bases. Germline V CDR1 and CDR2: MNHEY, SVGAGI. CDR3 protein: CASSSPLTKFSYEQYF. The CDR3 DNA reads TGTGCCAGCAGTTCCCCATTGACAAAGTTTTCCTACGAGCAGTACTTC.

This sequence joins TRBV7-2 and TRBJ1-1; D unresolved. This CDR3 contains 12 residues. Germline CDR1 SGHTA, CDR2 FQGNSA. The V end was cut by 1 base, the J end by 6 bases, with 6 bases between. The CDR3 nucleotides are TGTGCCAGCAGCTTAGGGGGAGCTGAAGCTTTCTTT. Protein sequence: CASSLGGAEAFF. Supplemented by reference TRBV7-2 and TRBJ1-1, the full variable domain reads GAGVSQSPSNKVTEKGKDVELRCDPISGHTALYWYRQSLGQGLEFLIYFQGNSAPDKSGLPSDRFSAERTGGSVSTLTIQRTQQEDSAVYLCASSLGGAEAFFGQGTRLTVV.

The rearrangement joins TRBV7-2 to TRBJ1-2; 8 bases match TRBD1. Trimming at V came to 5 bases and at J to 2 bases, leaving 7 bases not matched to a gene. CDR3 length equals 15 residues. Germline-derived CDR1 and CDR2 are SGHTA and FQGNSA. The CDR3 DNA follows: TGTGCCAGCAGCCCTTACAGGGGGACGAACTATGGCTACACCTTC. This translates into CASSPYRGTNYGYTF. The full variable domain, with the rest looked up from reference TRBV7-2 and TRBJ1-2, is GAGVSQSPSNKVTEKGKDVELRCDPISGHTALYWYRQSLGQGLEFLIYFQGNSAPDKSGLPSDRFSAERTGGSVSTLTIQRTQQEDSAVYLCASSPYRGTNYGYTFGSGTRLTVV.

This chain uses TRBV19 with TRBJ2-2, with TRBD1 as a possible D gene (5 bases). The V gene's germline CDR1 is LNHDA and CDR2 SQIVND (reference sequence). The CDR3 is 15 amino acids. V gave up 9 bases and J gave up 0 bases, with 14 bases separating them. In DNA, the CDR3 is TGTGCCAGCGAGACCTGGGGCGCGAACACCGGGGAGCTGTTTTTT. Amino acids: CASETWGANTGELFF.

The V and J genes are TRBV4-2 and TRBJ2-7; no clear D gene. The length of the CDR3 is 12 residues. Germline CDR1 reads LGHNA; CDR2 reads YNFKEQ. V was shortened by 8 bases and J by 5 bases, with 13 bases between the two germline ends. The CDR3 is CASGIPGDEQYF. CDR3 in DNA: TGTGCCAGCGGAATCCCAGGAGACGAGCAGTACTTC.

CDR3 protein: CASSPRGRGARETQYF. CDR3 in DNA: TGTGCCAGCAGCCCAAGAGGGCGGGGGGCCCGGGAGACCCAGTACTTC. The rearrangement uses TRBV7-3 and TRBJ2-5; 8 bases map to TRBD2. The CDR3 is made up of 16 amino acids. From germline, CDR1 is SGHTA and CDR2 FQGTGA. J was trimmed by 5 bases and V by 5 bases; bases with no gene match: 13.

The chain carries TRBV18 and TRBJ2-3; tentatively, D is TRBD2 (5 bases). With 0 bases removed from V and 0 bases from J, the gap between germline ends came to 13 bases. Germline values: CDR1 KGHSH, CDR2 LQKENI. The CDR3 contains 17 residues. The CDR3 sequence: CASSPPRRPTSTDTQYF. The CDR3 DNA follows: TGTGCCAGCTCACCACCGAGGAGGCCTACTAGCACAGATACGCAGTATTTT.

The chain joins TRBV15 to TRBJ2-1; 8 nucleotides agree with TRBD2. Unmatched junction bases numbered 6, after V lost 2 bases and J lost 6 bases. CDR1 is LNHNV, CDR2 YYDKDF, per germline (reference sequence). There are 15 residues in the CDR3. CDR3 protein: CATSRYTGTSNEQFF. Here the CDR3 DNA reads TGTGCCACCAGCAGATACACCGGGACTAGCAATGAGCAGTTCTTC.

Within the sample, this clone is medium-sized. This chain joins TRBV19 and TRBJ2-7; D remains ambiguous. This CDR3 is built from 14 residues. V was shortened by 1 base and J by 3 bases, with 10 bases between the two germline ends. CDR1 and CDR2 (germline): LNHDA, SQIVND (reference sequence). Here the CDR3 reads CASSIGLGYYEQYF. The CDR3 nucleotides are TGTGCCAGTAGTATAGGGCTAGGATACTACGAGCAGTACTTC.

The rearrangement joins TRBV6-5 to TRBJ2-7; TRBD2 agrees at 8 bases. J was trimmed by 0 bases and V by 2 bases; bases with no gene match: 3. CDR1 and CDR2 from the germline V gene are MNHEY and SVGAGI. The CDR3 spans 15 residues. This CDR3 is CASSYPGGSSYEQYF. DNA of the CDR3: TGTGCCAGCAGTTACCCGGGGGGGAGCTCCTACGAGCAGTACTTC.

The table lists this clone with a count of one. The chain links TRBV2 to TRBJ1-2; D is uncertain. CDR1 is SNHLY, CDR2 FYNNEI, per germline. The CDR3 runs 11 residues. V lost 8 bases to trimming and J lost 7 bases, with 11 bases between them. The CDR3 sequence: CASGGWGGYTF. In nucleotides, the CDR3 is TGTGCCAGCGGCGGGTGGGGTGGCTACACCTTC.

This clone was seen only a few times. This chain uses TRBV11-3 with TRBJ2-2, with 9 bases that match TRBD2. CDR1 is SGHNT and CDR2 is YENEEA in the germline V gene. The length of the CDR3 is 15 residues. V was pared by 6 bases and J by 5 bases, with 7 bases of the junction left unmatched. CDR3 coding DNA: TGTGCCAGCAGTCATCCGGGACTAGCTACCGGGGAGCTGTTTTTT. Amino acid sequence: CASSHPGLATGELFF. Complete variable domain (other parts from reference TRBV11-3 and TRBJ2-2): EAGVVQSPRYKIIEKKQPVAFWCNPISGHNTLYWYLQNLGQGPELLIRYENEEAVDDSQLPKDRFSAERLKGVDSTLKIQPAELGDSAVYLCASSHPGLATGELFFGEGSRLTVL.

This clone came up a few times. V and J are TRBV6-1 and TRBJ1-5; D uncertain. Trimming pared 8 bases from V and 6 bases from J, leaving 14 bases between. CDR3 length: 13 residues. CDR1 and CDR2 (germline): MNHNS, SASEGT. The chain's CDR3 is CASLKVAGQPQHF. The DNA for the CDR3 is TGTGCCAGCTTGAAAGTAGCGGGTCAGCCCCAGCATTTT.

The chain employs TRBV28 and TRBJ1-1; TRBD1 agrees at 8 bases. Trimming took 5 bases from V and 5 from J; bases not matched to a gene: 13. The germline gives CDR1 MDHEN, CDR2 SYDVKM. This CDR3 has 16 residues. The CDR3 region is CASSLSPQGAGTEAFF. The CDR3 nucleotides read TGTGCCAGCAGTCTATCGCCGCAGGGGGCAGGAACTGAAGCTTTCTTT.

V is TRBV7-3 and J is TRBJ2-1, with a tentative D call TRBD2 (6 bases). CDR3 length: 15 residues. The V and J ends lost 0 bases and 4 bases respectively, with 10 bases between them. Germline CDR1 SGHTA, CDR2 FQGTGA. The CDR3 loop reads CASSLTSSEYNEQFF. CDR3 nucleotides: TGTGCCAGCAGCTTAACCTCTAGCGAATACAATGAGCAGTTCTTC.

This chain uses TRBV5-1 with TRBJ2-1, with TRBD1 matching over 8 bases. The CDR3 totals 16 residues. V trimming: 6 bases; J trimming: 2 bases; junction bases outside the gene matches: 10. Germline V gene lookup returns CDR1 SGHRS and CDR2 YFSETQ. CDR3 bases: TGCGCCAGCATCAGATCCGGGACAGGAGCCTACAATGAGCAGTTCTTC. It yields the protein CASIRSGTGAYNEQFF.

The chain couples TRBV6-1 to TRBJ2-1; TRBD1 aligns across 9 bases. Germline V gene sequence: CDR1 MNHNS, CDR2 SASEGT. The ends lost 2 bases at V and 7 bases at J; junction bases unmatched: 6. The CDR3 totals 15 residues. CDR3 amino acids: CASSEQQGARNEQFF. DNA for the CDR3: TGTGCCAGCAGTGAACAACAGGGGGCTCGAAATGAGCAGTTCTTC.